This TCR beta chain is drawn from a study of blood T cell repertoires in COVID-19. Study information: Nucleic acid was either cDNA or gDNA, and it came from T cells, B-cell-depleted T cells, or PBMCs.

Only one count was recorded for this clone. Germline V lookup: CDR1 MNHNY, CDR2 SVGAGI (reference sequence). V dropped 7 bases and J dropped 2 bases, with 9 bases sitting between them. The CDR3 has 13 amino acids. Assay used: immunoSEQ multiplex PCR; TCRdb lists only in-frame clones, some missing. The sample gives about 240,000 clones, approximately 84% of which show up once; 3% to 4% is in the top ten. Sequenced material: PBMCs or T cells enriched from blood (not recorded which). The V gene is TRBV6-6, the J gene TRBJ2-1; D perhaps matches TRBD2 (6 bases). The source is a middle-aged woman with acute COVID-19. The CDR3 nucleotides are TGTGCCAGCATGCGGGAAACCTACAATGAGCAGTTCTTC. It specifies CASMRETYNEQFF.